The rows below give T cell receptor beta chains drawn from one sample of a study of identical twins. One entry per CDR3 protein, called by TCRdb with MiXCR from the 5' RACE reads. In the table there are about 260,000 distinct CDR3 sequences, approximately 7% of which are singletons. The same sample was also used in a study of yellow fever vaccine responses in identical twins.

The source material was memory (CD45RO+) T cells sorted from blood. The receptors shown here come from a woman aged 18-29 years in good health. The CDR3 runs from the conserved cysteine through the conserved F or W. A D gene is named only where the DNA matches it firmly. A row's size may be missing; if present it is once, few, many or a size class.

size: many
J: TRBJ2-1
length: 14
V: TRBV11-2
D: TRBD1
DNA: TGTGCCAGCAGCTTCGGGGACAGACTGGGTGAGCAGTTCTTC
CDR3: CASSFGDRLGEQFF

size: many
J: TRBJ1-1
length: 14
V: TRBV20-1
D: TRBD1
DNA: TGCAGTGCTAGAGAGGGGACAGGGGCTTCTGAAGCTTTCTTT
CDR3: CSAREGTGASEAFF

size: many
J: TRBJ1-3
length: 15
V: TRBV28
D: NA
DNA: TGTGCCAGCAGTCCCCCTACAGGGTCTGAAAACACCATATATTTT
CDR3: CASSPPTGSENTIYF

size: NA
J: TRBJ2-3
length: 15
V: TRBV20-1
D: NA
DNA: TGCAGTGCTAGTCGGGGACTGGTGAGCACAGATACGCAGTATTTT
CDR3: CSASRGLVSTDTQYF

size: few
J: TRBJ2-3
length: 17
V: TRBV9
D: TRBD2
DNA: TGTGCCAGCAGCGTACTAGGAGGGCTAGCGGGAGTAGATACGCAGTATTTT
CDR3: CASSVLGGLAGVDTQYF

size: many
J: TRBJ1-2
length: 14
V: TRBV5-1
D: TRBD1
DNA: TGCGCCAGCAGCCCGAACGGACAGGGAAATGGCTACACCTTC
CDR3: CASSPNGQGNGYTF

size: many
J: TRBJ2-7
length: 13
V: TRBV12-3/TRBV12-4
D: TRBD2
DNA: TGTGCCAGCAGCCAAATAGCGGGGTACGAGCAGTACTTC
CDR3: CASSQIAGYEQYF

size: NA
J: TRBJ1-1
length: 15
V: TRBV7-8
D: NA
DNA: TGTGCCAGCAGCTTAGTCGAAGGGTCGCACACTGAAGCTTTCTTT
CDR3: CASSLVEGSHTEAFF

size: few
J: TRBJ2-7
length: 14
V: TRBV5-1
D: TRBD1
DNA: TGCGCCAGCAGTAAAGGGGGCGCTTCCCACGAGCAGTACTTC
CDR3: CASSKGGASHEQYF

size: NA
J: TRBJ2-4
length: 14
V: TRBV3-1
D: TRBD2
DNA: TGTGCCAGCAGCCACATAGCGGGAGAGGATATTCAGTACTTC
CDR3: CASSHIAGEDIQYF

size: few
J: TRBJ1-4
length: 15
V: TRBV20-1
D: TRBD1
DNA: TGCAGTGCTAGAGATCAAGGACAGGGAAATGAAAAACTGTTTTTT
CDR3: CSARDQGQGNEKLFF

size: NA
J: TRBJ2-1
length: 16
V: TRBV18
D: TRBD2
DNA: TGTGCCAGCTCACCACCGACCGGGGGGGGGAGCAATGAGCAGTTCTTC
CDR3: CASSPPTGGGSNEQFF

size: NA
J: TRBJ1-4
length: 14
V: TRBV6-1
D: NA
DNA: TGTGCCAGCAGTGAAGGTGGGACAAGCGAAAAACTGTTTTTT
CDR3: CASSEGGTSEKLFF

size: many
J: TRBJ2-1
length: 13
V: TRBV12-3/TRBV12-4
D: NA
DNA: TGTGCCAGCAACCAGGGGTACTACAATGAGCAGTTCTTC
CDR3: CASNQGYYNEQFF

size: many
J: TRBJ1-2
length: 17
V: TRBV12-3/TRBV12-4
D: NA
DNA: TGTGCCAGCAGCCAAGTGGCGGGGGGCGGCGGTAACTATGGCTACACCTTC
CDR3: CASSQVAGGGGNYGYTF

size: many
J: TRBJ2-7
length: 15
V: TRBV5-1
D: NA
DNA: TGCGCCAGCAGCTTGGACTCGCGGACCTCCTACGAGCAGTACTTC
CDR3: CASSLDSRTSYEQYF

size: NA
J: TRBJ2-1
length: 16
V: TRBV5-1
D: TRBD2
DNA: TGCGCCAGCAGCGCAGGTAGCGGGAGGGGAGGGAATGAGCAGTTCTTC
CDR3: CASSAGSGRGGNEQFF

size: few
J: TRBJ1-4
length: 12
V: TRBV6-6
D: NA
DNA: TGTGCCAGTACAGGGCTTAATGAAAAACTGTTTTTT
CDR3: CASTGLNEKLFF

size: few
J: TRBJ1-1
length: 12
V: TRBV20-1
D: NA
DNA: TGCAGCACAGGGAGACAGAACACTGAAGCTTTCTTT
CDR3: CSTGRQNTEAFF

size: few
J: TRBJ1-5
length: 13
V: TRBV6-1
D: NA
DNA: TGTGCCAGCGGAAGGGGCCAAAGGCAGCCCCAGCATTTT
CDR3: CASGRGQRQPQHF

size: NA
J: TRBJ2-1
length: 15
V: TRBV21-1
D: NA
DNA: TGTGCCAGCAGCCTACCCCGACAGCCCCTCAATGAGCAGTTCTTC
CDR3: CASSLPRQPLNEQFF

size: few
J: TRBJ2-3
length: 18
V: TRBV3-1
D: TRBD2
DNA: TGTGCCAGCAGCCGCAGGACTAGCGGGTTTAAAAGACCAGATACGCAGTATTTT
CDR3: CASSRRTSGFKRPDTQYF